This is a list of T cell receptor beta chains from one sample in a study of STAT5B mutations in CD4+ large granular lymphocyte leukemia. Profiling relied on immunoSEQ multiplex PCR, and the TCRdb table lists in-frame clones only, not all of them. The sample yields over 30,000 clones, roughly nine tenths seen once. The sequenced sample was CD4+ T cells from blood buffy coats. These receptors originate from a human donor in good health. CDR3s include the opening cysteine and the closing phenylalanine or tryptophan. Fields, in order: J gene, V gene, D gene, CDR3 protein, CDR3 DNA. A D gene is named only where the DNA matches it firmly.

TRBJ2-1,TRBV9,NA,CASSVAGQGGGEQFF,TGTGCCAGCAGCGTAGCTGGTCAGGGGGGGGGTGAGCAGTTCTTC
TRBJ1-4,TRBV6-5,NA,CASSWRPGIEEKLFF,TGTGCCAGCAGTTGGAGACCTGGAATTGAGGAAAAACTGTTTTTT
TRBJ2-2,TRBV10-3,NA,CAIGDINTGELFF,TGTGCCATCGGGGACATAAACACCGGGGAGCTGTTTTTT
TRBJ2-7,TRBV6-6,TRBD1,CASGGQGGYEQYF,TGTGCCAGCGGTGGACAGGGAGGCTACGAGCAGTACTTC
TRBJ2-3,TRBV9,TRBD1,CASSERTGGTDTQYF,TGTGCCAGCAGCGAGCGGACAGGGGGCACAGATACGCAGTATTTT
TRBJ2-7,TRBV6-5,TRBD2,CASSRAGGVEQYF,TGTGCCAGCAGTCGCGCGGGGGGGGTCGAGCAGTACTTC
TRBJ2-5,TRBV14,NA,CASSLPFMEQYF,TGTGCCAGCAGCCTACCATTCATGGAGCAGTACTTC
TRBJ2-3,TRBV6-6,NA,CASSSPDRYTDTQYF,TGTGCCAGCAGTTCCCCGGATCGATACACAGATACGCAGTATTTT
TRBJ2-1,TRBV11-3,NA,CASSLDRATEQFF,TGTGCCAGCAGCTTAGATCGAGCGACCGAGCAGTTCTTC
TRBJ1-2,TRBV28,NA,CASTGPEANYGYTF,TGTGCCAGCACAGGCCCGGAAGCTAACTATGGCTACACCTTC